This is a list of T cell receptor beta chains from one sample in a study of blood T cell repertoires in COVID-19. Sequencing used immunoSEQ multiplex PCR; TCRdb keeps in-frame clones, though not all of them. This table has about 240,000 clones, around 81% appearing once. What was sequenced was peripheral blood. The receptor set was obtained from a man younger than 40 who had recovered from COVID-19. Both conserved end residues are part of each CDR3. D genes are given only for firm matches. Expanded clones are given a class, and other clones once, few, many or no size at all.

J gene | D gene | V gene | clone size | CDR3 DNA | CDR3 protein
TRBJ2-4 | . | TRBV13 | . | TGTGCCAGCAGCCGAACCGACCGGGAGGCCAAAAACATTCAGTACTTC | CASSRTDREAKNIQYF
TRBJ2-5 | TRBD2 | TRBV29-1 | . | TGCAGCCTCCGACTAGCGGGGGCCCAAGAGACCCAGTACTTC | CSLRLAGAQETQYF
TRBJ2-1 | . | TRBV11-2 | . | TGTGCCAGCAGCTTGTCTAGAAGCCAAGGTGGTGAGCAGTTCTTC | CASSLSRSQGGEQFF
TRBJ2-1 | TRBD2 | TRBV5-4 | . | TGTGCCAGCAGCTCTAAAGGGGCGGGGGGCTACAATGAGCAGTTCTTC | CASSSKGAGGYNEQFF
TRBJ2-3 | . | TRBV19 | few | TGTGCCAGTAGTATGGGGGCCTCAGCTGCCGATACGCAGTATTTT | CASSMGASAADTQYF
TRBJ1-4 | . | TRBV6-5 | . | TGTGCCAGCGCCAGACAGGCTGCTAATGAAAAACTGTTTTTT | CASARQAANEKLFF
TRBJ2-1 | TRBD2 | TRBV7-8 | . | TGTGCCAGCAGCTTGACTAGCCCGGGGTCTGAGCAGTTCTTC | CASSLTSPGSEQFF
TRBJ1-2 | TRBD1 | TRBV27 | . | TGTGCCACCTCCGACAGGGACTATGGCTACACCTTC | CATSDRDYGYTF
TRBJ1-2 | . | TRBV27 | . | TGTGCCAGCAGTCCCTCCGGTGGGAGCTCCGGTGGCTACACCTTC | CASSPSGGSSGGYTF
TRBJ2-7 | TRBD1 | TRBV6-4 | . | TGTGCCAGCAGTCCACCCGGGACAGCAGGGTGGGAGCAGTACTTC | CASSPPGTAGWEQYF
TRBJ1-2 | . | TRBV5-1 | once | TGCGCCAGCAGCCGGGGGGGCCTCACTAACTATGGCTACACCTTC | CASSRGGLTNYGYTF
TRBJ2-1 | . | TRBV24-1 | once | TGTGCCACCAGTGATTCTAACTACAATGAGCAGTTCTTC | CATSDSNYNEQFF
TRBJ2-1 | . | TRBV27 | . | TGTGCCAGCAGTTTTACAGCTTTTAGCTCCTACAATGAGCAGTTCTTC | CASSFTAFSSYNEQFF
TRBJ2-1 | . | TRBV7-9 | . | TGTGCCAGCAGCTTACCTTTGGGAGATGAGCAGTTCTTC | CASSLPLGDEQFF
TRBJ1-1 | TRBD1 | TRBV6-5 | . | TGTGCCAGCAGGGAGACAGGGTTGAACACTGAAGCTTTCTTT | CASRETGLNTEAFF
TRBJ2-1 | TRBD2 | TRBV7-6 | . | TGTGCCAGCAGCTTGGGCGGGGGGGGATCTACCTACAATGAGCAGTTCTTC | CASSLGGGGSTYNEQFF
TRBJ2-1 | TRBD2 | TRBV18 | . | TGTGCCAGCTCACCTACCCCGGGGGGTTTGAATGAGCAGTTCTTC | CASSPTPGGLNEQFF
TRBJ2-2 | TRBD2 | TRBV7-9 | . | TGTGCCAGCAGCTGGGTAGGGAGGGAGAACACCGGGGAGCTGTTTTTT | CASSWVGRENTGELFF
TRBJ1-6 | TRBD1 | TRBV28 | . | TGTGCCAGCAGGCCGGGAGACAGGGATAATTCACCCCTCCACTTT | CASRPGDRDNSPLHF
TRBJ1-4 | TRBD1 | TRBV7-8 | few | TGTGCCAGCAGCTCCGGGACAGGGTACCGAAATGAAAAACTGTTTTTT | CASSSGTGYRNEKLFF
TRBJ1-5 | TRBD1 | TRBV2 | . | TGTGCCAGCAGTGGTACAGGGGGCAGGCAGCCCCAGCATTTT | CASSGTGGRQPQHF
TRBJ2-3 | TRBD1 | TRBV9 | once | TGTGCCAGCAGCGCTACAGGGGTTTTCACAGATACGCAGTATTTT | CASSATGVFTDTQYF